This T cell receptor (beta chain) comes out of a study of shared clonotypes between healthy human individuals. General observations from the study: Genetic and exposure-history diversity was limited by the small donor number. It was observed that about 5% of naive CD4 clonotypes were shared across a handful of donors. Among donors, the sharing of clonotypes was expected to be influenced by sequencing depth.

The naive CD8 fraction comprised CD45RO-negative cells positively selected for CCR7 and excluded terminally differentiated effector memory CD45RA+ cells. As originally analysed: For the immunoSEQ data, sequences were junction-only without quality scores, so filtering differed. Produced via immunoSEQ multiplex PCR; TCRdb's table is partial and in-frame only. The DNA was the basis for D and trimming; V, J and clone size are from that table. The table has about 600,000 clones, around 95% seen once; the top ten hold about 0.11%. To note about this clone: Its target is not known.

From germline, CDR1 is MNHEY and CDR2 SMNVEV (reference sequence). V gave up 5 bases and J gave up 5 bases; unmatched junction bases: 10. The CDR3 is 16 amino acids. Sample: naive CD8+ T cells sorted from blood. The origin of this receptor is a woman in her 30s in good health. The chain joins TRBV27 to TRBJ2-1; 9 bases map to TRBD2. CDR3 bases: TGTGCCAGCAGTAAGATAGCGGGAGTTCTCAACAATGAGCAGTTCTTC. Translating it yields CASSKIAGVLNNEQFF.